The entry that follows covers one T cell receptor beta chain sequence. The sample is drawn from a study of blood T cell repertoires in COVID-19. In the source study's methods: The assay estimated nucleated cells by amplifying reference gene primers. Generated by immunoSEQ multiplex PCR, the TCRdb table keeps only in-frame clones and is missing some. The V and J calls and the clone size are those of that table, but D and trimming were determined from the DNA. The sample has 400,000 to 550,000 clones, around 89% seen once. This clonotype originated in a woman between 25 and 40 years old with acute or convalescent COVID-19. The specimen was peripheral blood.

The CDR3 sequence: CASNLPPREQFF. CDR3 bases: TGTGCCAGCAACCTACCCCCGAGGGAGCAGTTCTTC. This chain links TRBV7-9 with TRBJ2-1; no reliable D call. From germline, CDR1 is SEHNR and CDR2 FQNEAQ (reference sequence). The CDR3 totals 12 residues. The V gene lost 7 bases and the J gene lost 10 bases, with 14 bases spanning the gap. The full variable domain, rest sourced from reference TRBV7-9 and TRBJ2-1, is DTGVSQNPRHKITKRGQNVTFRCDPISEHNRLYWYRQTLGQGPEFLTYFQNEAQLEKSRLLSDRFSAERPKGSFSTLEIQRTEQGDSAMYLCASNLPPREQFFGPGTRLTVL.